This section outlines one T cell receptor (beta chain) sequence together with its context. Its antigen is not yet known. One base away there is no much larger clone; base qualities are not given. Library preparation was by the immunoSEQ multiplex PCR assay. Not all clones reach the TCRdb copy of this immuneACCESS table, which keeps in-frame sequences only. Checked studies attribute under half of the gap to unresolved V genes and leave the rest unexplained. The sample table records roughly 70,000 clones; approximately 91% of these occur just once. The ten largest clonotypes hold 4.5% to 5% of the sample. This entry comes from a study of technical replicates of blood from several donors (dated by TCRdb to the late 2010s). The germline V and J ends show losses of 4 bases and 4 bases respectively, and no gene match explains 8 bases of the junction. From a lookup of the germline V gene, CDR1 and CDR2 are SGHRS and YFSETQ. The CDR3 starts with the cysteine, ends with the phenylalanine, and has 15 residues. The CDR3 DNA has 45 bases and is translated from base 1.

This receptor chain uses TRBV5-1 and TRBJ2-7; 10 middle bases align to TRBD1. The specimen sequenced was PBMCs. This receptor was obtained from a human donor in good health. Some clones in this sample may be carry-over from other donors' samples. In nucleotides, the sequence is TGCGCCAGCAGCCCAGCTCCGGGACAGGGGTACGAGCAGTACTTC. It encodes CASSPAPGQGYEQYF.